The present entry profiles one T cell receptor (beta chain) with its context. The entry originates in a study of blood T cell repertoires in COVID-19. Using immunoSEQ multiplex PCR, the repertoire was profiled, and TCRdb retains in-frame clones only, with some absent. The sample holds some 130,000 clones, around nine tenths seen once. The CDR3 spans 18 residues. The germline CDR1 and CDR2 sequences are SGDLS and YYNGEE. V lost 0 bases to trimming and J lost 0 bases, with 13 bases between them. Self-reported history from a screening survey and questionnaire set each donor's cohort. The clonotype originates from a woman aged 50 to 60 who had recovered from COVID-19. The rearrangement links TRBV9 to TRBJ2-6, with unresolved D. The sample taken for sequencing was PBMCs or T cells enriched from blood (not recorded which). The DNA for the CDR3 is TGTGCCAGCAGCGTAGATGCGAGACACGACTCTGGGGCCAACGTCCTGACTTTC. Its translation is CASSVDARHDSGANVLTF.